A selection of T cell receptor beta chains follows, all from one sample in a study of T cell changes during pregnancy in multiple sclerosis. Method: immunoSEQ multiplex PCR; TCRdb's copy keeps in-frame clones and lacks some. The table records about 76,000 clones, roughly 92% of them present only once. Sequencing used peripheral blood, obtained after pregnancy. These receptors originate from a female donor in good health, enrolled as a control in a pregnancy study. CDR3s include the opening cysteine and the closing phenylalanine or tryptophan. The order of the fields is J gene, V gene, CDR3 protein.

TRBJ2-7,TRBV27,CASSSFGQGWSEQYF
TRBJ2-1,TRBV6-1,CASIPGTSVGEQFF
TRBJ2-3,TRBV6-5,CASSYRRTDTQYF
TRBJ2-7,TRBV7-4,CASSPKGGRNRDEQYF
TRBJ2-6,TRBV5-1,CASSLEGSSGANVLTF
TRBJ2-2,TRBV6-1,CASSDGGELFF
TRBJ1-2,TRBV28,CASSSGQAAYGYTF
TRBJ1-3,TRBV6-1,CASTRVGNTIYF
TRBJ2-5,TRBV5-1,CASSIWTGRETQYF
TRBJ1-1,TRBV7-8,CASSLARVGNTEAFF
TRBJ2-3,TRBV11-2,CASSRIGGRGTDTQYF
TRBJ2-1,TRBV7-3,CASSYEDSGYDEQFF
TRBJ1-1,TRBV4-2,CASSQVRGATEAFF
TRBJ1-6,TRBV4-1,CASSRLEGGNSPLHF